These 21 T cell receptor beta chains originate from one sample sequenced in a study of T-cell memory formation after mild COVID-19. One entry per CDR3 protein results from TCRdb running MiXCR on the 5' RACE reads. The table includes some 88,000 distinct CDR3 sequences, nearly 25% detected once. Sequenced sample: PBMCs or a T cell subset sorted from them (not recorded which). Every receptor here comes from a man aged 18 to 29 who had mild COVID-19 (a few samples of this study predate the infection). Cell type and time point are not known.

CDR3 sequence reads: CASSRGAGTGELFF. The CDR3 DNA sequence: TGTGCCAGCAGTCGGGGGGCCGGAACCGGGGAGCTGTTTTTT. The chain couples TRBV6-4 to TRBJ2-2; TRBD2 might be the D (7 bases). The CDR3 spans 14 residues. V was trimmed by 5 bases and J by 5 bases, leaving 12 bases between them. Germline CDR1 is MRHNA and CDR2 is SNTAGT.

Worth noting for this clonotype: The CDR3 does not end in the conserved phenylalanine or tryptophan, so this is likely a read error. The CDR3 nucleotides read TGCGCCAGCAGCCAATCAGGGGGCAATGAAGCTTTCTCT. Its translation: CASSQSGGNEAFS. The chain recombines TRBV4-1 with TRBJ1-1; TRBD1 agrees at 8 bases. From germline, CDR1 is MGHRA and CDR2 YSYEKL. V trimming: 2 bases; J trimming: 7 bases; junction bases outside the gene matches: 3. The CDR3 sequence is 13 residues long.

V is TRBV5-6 and J is TRBJ2-5; no firm D call. Germline V gives CDR1 SGHDT, CDR2 YYEEEE. The CDR3 covers 15 residues. The germline V and J ends were trimmed by 0 bases and 5 bases, with 14 bases remaining between them. In DNA, the CDR3 is TGTGCCAGCAGCTTGGGTTCTGTAGGGTCGGAGACCCAGTACTTC. It codes for CASSLGSVGSETQYF. Using reference TRBV5-6 and TRBJ2-5 for the parts outside the CDR3, the full variable domain is DAGVTQSPTHLIKTRGQQVTLRCSPKSGHDTVSWYQQALGQGPQFIFQYYEEEERQRGNFPDRFSGHQFPNYSSELNVNALLLGDSALYLCASSLGSVGSETQYFGPGTRLLVL.

This clonotype came up many times. The V call is TRBV6-2 or TRBV6-3, the J call TRBJ2-1, with TRBD2 as a possible D gene (5 bases). CDR1 and CDR2 (germline): MNHEY, SVGEGT. CDR3 length equals 14 residues. The V end was cut by 6 bases, the J end by 7 bases, with 16 bases between. The CDR3 region is CASRDSKVGNEQFF. In DNA, the CDR3 is TGTGCCAGCAGGGACTCTAAGGTAGGGAATGAGCAGTTCTTC.

The V and J genes are TRBV6-5 and TRBJ2-5, with D unclear. Deletions cut 3 bases from V and 2 bases from J, with 10 bases between. This CDR3 spans 14 amino acids. Germline values: CDR1 MNHEY, CDR2 SVGAGI. Here the CDR3 reads CASSYRNLQETQYF. Written as DNA, the CDR3 is TGTGCCAGCAGTTATCGTAACTTGCAAGAGACCCAGTACTTC.

Only a few counts were recorded for this clonotype. The V gene is TRBV6-9, the J gene TRBJ2-6; D is unresolved. This CDR3 is 18 amino acids long. In germline, CDR1 is MNHGY, CDR2 SVAAGI. Trimming shortened V by 2 bases and J by 2 bases, and 16 bases separated the two germline ends. CDR3 DNA: TGTGCCAGCAGTTATCCAGGACGGCCACAAGCTGGGGCCAACGTCCTGACTTTC. Protein sequence: CASSYPGRPQAGANVLTF.

The CDR3 sequence is CASRTGAGNTEAFF. CDR3 DNA sequence: TGTGCCAGCAGAACAGGGGCAGGGAACACTGAAGCTTTCTTT. The rearrangement links TRBV12-3 or TRBV12-4 to TRBJ1-1, with TRBD1 matching over 7 bases. This CDR3 has 14 amino acids. J lost 1 base, V lost 6 bases, and 5 bases had no gene match.

This clonotype was counted only a few times. The chain recombines TRBV9 with TRBJ1-3; D is possibly TRBD1 (5 bases). V was shortened by 4 bases and J by 0 bases, with 14 bases between the two germline ends. Looked up from germline, CDR1 is SGDLS and CDR2 is YYNGEE. The length of the CDR3 is 16 residues. The CDR3 DNA reads TGTGCCAGCAGCCCATTCGAGGGGAGCTCTGGAAACACCATATATTTT. Protein sequence: CASSPFEGSSGNTIYF.

The chain links TRBV6-5 to TRBJ2-1, with 9 bases identical to TRBD2. Per germline, CDR1 MNHEY and CDR2 SVGAGI. Unmatched junction bases numbered 13, after V lost 5 bases and J lost 8 bases. The CDR3 consists of 16 residues. CDR3: CASSISGGSGSDEQFF. The CDR3 nucleotides are TGTGCCAGCAGTATTAGCGGGGGCAGTGGTTCGGATGAGCAGTTCTTC.

This clonotype was seen more than once but under ten times. The chain recombines TRBV20-1 with TRBJ1-6; D gene ambiguous. The CDR3 extends over 15 amino acids. CDR1 is DFQATT, CDR2 SNEGSKA, per germline (reference sequence). The ends were cut back, 0 bases at V and 8 bases at J, with 14 bases in the middle. The CDR3 DNA is TGCAGTGCTAGAGATTGGGTAGTCAACCATTCACCCCTCCACTTT. Its translation is CSARDWVVNHSPLHF.

This clonotype was seen more than once but under ten times. The chain carries TRBV7-3 and TRBJ2-1, with 11 bases lining up with TRBD2. Germline trimming cut 2 bases from V and 0 bases from J; bases unmatched to any gene: 6. CDR1 and CDR2 from the germline V gene are SGHTA and FQGTGA. CDR3 length equals 18 residues. This CDR3 is CASSLPSGGPSSYNEQFF. The CDR3 DNA reads as TGTGCCAGCAGCTTACCTAGCGGGGGGCCCAGCTCCTACAATGAGCAGTTCTTC.

The chain uses TRBV20-1 and TRBJ2-5, with 10 bases aligning to TRBD2. This CDR3 has 16 residues. V was clipped by 0 bases and J by 0 bases; unmatched bases: 4. Germline CDR1 and CDR2: DFQATT and SNEGSKA (reference sequence). The CDR3 protein is CSARDLAGAYQETQYF. CDR3 nucleotide sequence: TGCAGTGCTAGAGACCTAGCGGGGGCGTACCAAGAGACCCAGTACTTC.

The chain uses TRBV20-1 and TRBJ2-6; the D gene is possibly TRBD2 (6 bases). In germline, CDR1 is DFQATT, CDR2 SNEGSKA (reference sequence). The V end lost 4 bases, the J end lost 4 bases, and 17 bases lay between the germline ends. The CDR3 has 16 residues. CDR3 in amino acids: CSATGRDSWGANVLTF. The CDR3 DNA is TGCAGTGCTACAGGCAGGGACTCATGGGGGGCCAACGTCCTGACTTTC.

This chain connects TRBV6-1 to TRBJ2-1; TRBD1 might be the D (6 bases). The CDR3 runs to 13 residues. The ends were cut back, 2 bases at V and 8 bases at J, with 10 bases in the middle. CDR1 and CDR2 from the germline V gene are MNHNS and SASEGT. The CDR3 bases are TGTGCCAGCAGTGAATACAGGGACCATGAGCAGTTCTTC. This encodes CASSEYRDHEQFF.

V usage is TRBV4-1 and J usage is TRBJ2-7, with D perhaps being TRBD1 or TRBD2 (6 bases each). The V and J ends lost 0 bases and 5 bases respectively, with 14 bases between them. This CDR3 has 15 amino acids. CDR1 is MGHRA, CDR2 YSYEKL, per germline. Written as DNA, the CDR3 is TGCGCCAGCAGCCAAGACGGAGGGGGGCGAGACGAGCAGTACTTC. Its protein product is CASSQDGGGRDEQYF.

Only a few counts were recorded for this clonotype. The rearrangement joins TRBV27 to TRBJ2-5, with D possibly matching TRBD2 (5 bases). CDR3 length: 13 amino acids. Germline-derived CDR1 and CDR2 are MNHEY and SMNVEV (reference sequence). Trimming pared 8 bases from V and 4 bases from J, leaving 14 bases between. CDR3 coding DNA: TGTGCCAGCCCGGGGTGCTTATCAGAGACCCAGTACTTC. Its protein product is CASPGCLSETQYF.

The chain joins TRBV5-1 to TRBJ1-1; D is perhaps TRBD1 (5 bases). V lost 1 base, J lost 5 bases, and 9 bases lay in between. Germline-derived CDR1 and CDR2 are SGHRS and YFSETQ. The CDR3 has 13 residues. The CDR3 nucleotides read TGCGCCAGCAGCTTGTGGGGGGATACTGAAGCTTTCTTT. Translation gives CASSLWGDTEAFF.

This clonotype was counted between two and nine times. The rearrangement links TRBV28 to TRBJ2-7, with 8 positions matching TRBD1. V shed 3 bases and J 5 bases; nucleotides not matched to a gene: 3. Germline CDR1 MDHEN, CDR2 SYDVKM. The CDR3 consists of 13 residues. CDR3 region: CASSFDRGHEQYV. The CDR3 DNA sequence: TGTGCCAGCAGTTTTGACAGGGGCCACGAGCAGTACGTC.

This chain's CDR3 is CSVDKNTEAFF. CDR3 bases: TGCAGCGTTGACAAGAACACTGAAGCTTTCTTT. The chain employs TRBV29-1 and TRBJ1-1; D uncertain. The germline V gene encodes CDR1 SQVTM and CDR2 ANQGSEA. Trimming removed 3 bases at V and 1 base at J, with 3 bases between. This CDR3 region has 11 residues.

The chain has TRBV12-3 or TRBV12-4 and TRBJ2-1; D is unclear. Between the trimmed V and J ends, which lost 4 bases and 6 bases, there was a span of 13 bases. The CDR3 covers 14 residues. CDR3 nucleotide sequence: TGTGCCAGCAGTTCCCACCGCCCCTCCAATGAGCAGTTCTTC. Residues: CASSSHRPSNEQFF.

This clonotype rates as medium-sized. This chain connects TRBV5-1 to TRBJ2-7; 8 nucleotides agree with TRBD1. V was clipped by 0 bases and J by 3 bases; unmatched bases: 5. Germline V gene sequence: CDR1 SGHRS, CDR2 YFSETQ. The CDR3 extends over 15 amino acids. The CDR3 loop is CASSLGGQGHYEQYV. CDR3 bases: TGCGCCAGCAGCTTGGGTGGACAGGGCCACTACGAGCAGTACGTC.